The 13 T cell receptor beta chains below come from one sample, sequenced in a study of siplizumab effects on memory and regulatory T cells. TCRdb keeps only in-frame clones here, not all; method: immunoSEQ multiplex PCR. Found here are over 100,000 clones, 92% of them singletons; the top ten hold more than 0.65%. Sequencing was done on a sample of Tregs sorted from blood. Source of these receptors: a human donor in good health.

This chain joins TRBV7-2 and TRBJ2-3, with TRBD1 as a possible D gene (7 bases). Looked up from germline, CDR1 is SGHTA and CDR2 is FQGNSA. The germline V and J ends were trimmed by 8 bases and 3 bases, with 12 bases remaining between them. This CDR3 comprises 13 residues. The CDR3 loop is CASGRGRTDTQYF. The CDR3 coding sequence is TGTGCCAGCGGCAGGGGGAGGACAGATACGCAGTATTTT. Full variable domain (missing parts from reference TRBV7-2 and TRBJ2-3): GAGVSQSPSNKVTEKGKDVELRCDPISGHTALYWYRQSLGQGLEFLIYFQGNSAPDKSGLPSDRFSAERTGGSVSTLTIQRTQQEDSAVYLCASGRGRTDTQYFGPGTRLTVL.

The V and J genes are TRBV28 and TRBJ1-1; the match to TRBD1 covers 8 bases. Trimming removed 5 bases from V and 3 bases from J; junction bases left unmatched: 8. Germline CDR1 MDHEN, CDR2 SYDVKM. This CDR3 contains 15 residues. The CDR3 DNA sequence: TGTGCCAGCAGTCCGTCGACAGGGGCCCACACTGAAGCTTTCTTT. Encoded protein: CASSPSTGAHTEAFF.

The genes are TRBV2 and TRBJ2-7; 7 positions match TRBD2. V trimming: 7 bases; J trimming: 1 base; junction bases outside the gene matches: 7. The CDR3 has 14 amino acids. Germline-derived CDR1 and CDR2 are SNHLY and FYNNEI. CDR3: CASTPTSESYEQYF. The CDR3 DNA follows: TGTGCCAGCACTCCCACTAGCGAATCCTACGAGCAGTACTTC.

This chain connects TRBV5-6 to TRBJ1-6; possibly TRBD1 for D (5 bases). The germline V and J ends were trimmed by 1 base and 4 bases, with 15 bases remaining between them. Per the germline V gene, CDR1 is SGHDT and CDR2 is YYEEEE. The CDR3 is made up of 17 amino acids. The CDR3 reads CASSLSQGGSYNSPLHF. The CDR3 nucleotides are TGTGCCAGCAGCTTGTCGCAGGGAGGTTCATATAATTCACCCCTCCACTTT.

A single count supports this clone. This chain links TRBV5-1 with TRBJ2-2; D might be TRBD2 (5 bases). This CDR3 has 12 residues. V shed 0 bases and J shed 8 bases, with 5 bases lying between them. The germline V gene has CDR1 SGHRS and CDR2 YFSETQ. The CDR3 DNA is TGCGCCAGCAGCTTGGTAGCGGGGGAGCTGTTTTTT. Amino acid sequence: CASSLVAGELFF.

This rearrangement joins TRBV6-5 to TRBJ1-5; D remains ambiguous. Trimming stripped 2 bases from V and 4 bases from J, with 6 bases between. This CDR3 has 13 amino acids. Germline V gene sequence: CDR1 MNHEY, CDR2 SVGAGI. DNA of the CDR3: TGTGCCAGCAGTTACACCCAAAATCAGCCCCAGCATTTT. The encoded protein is CASSYTQNQPQHF.

This CDR3 reads CASSPRRGGYGYTF. As DNA, the CDR3 is TGTGCCAGCAGCCCCCGGAGGGGCGGCTATGGCTACACCTTC. The chain has TRBV6-1 and TRBJ1-2; possible D gene TRBD1, 5 bases. CDR1 is MNHNS, CDR2 SASEGT, per germline. V dropped 6 bases and J dropped 4 bases, with 15 bases sitting between them. The CDR3 contains 14 residues.

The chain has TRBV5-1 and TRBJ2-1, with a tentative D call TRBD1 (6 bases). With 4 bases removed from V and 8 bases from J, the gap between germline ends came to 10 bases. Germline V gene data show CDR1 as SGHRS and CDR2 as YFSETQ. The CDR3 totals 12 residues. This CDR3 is CASSEQGHEQFF. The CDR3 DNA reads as TGCGCCAGCAGCGAACAGGGCCATGAGCAGTTCTTC. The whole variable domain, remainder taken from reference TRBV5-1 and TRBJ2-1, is KAGVTQTPRYLIKTRGQQVTLSCSPISGHRSVSWYQQTPGQGLQFLFEYFSETQRNKGNFPGRFSGRQFSNSRSEMNVSTLELGDSALYLCASSEQGHEQFFGPGTRLTVL.

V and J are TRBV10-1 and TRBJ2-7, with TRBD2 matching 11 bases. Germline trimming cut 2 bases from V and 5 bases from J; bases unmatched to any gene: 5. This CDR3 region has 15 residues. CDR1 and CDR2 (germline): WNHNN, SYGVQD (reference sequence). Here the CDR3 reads CASSEELAGGNEQYF. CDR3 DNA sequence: TGCGCCAGCAGTGAGGAATTAGCGGGAGGGAACGAGCAGTACTTC.

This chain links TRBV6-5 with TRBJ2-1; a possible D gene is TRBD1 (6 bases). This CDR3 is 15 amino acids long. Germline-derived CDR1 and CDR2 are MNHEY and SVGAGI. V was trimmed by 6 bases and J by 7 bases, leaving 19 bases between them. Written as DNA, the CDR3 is TGTGCCAGCAGGGACCCCCCCACAGGGAATAATGAGCAGTTCTTC. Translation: CASRDPPTGNNEQFF.

The CDR3 DNA reads TGTGCCAGCAGCTTGGGGCCAGGAGCCTACGAGCAGTACTTC. It specifies CASSLGPGAYEQYF. The chain has TRBV5-6 and TRBJ2-7; no clear D gene. The CDR3 contains 14 residues. CDR1 is SGHDT, CDR2 YYEEEE, per germline. V was shortened by 0 bases and J by 2 bases, with 9 bases between the two germline ends. The full variable domain, in which reference TRBV5-6 and TRBJ2-7 provide the parts outside the CDR3, is DAGVTQSPTHLIKTRGQQVTLRCSPKSGHDTVSWYQQALGQGPQFIFQYYEEEERQRGNFPDRFSGHQFPNYSSELNVNALLLGDSALYLCASSLGPGAYEQYFGPGTRLTVT.

The CDR3 region is CAWSVFRLGHSNTEAFF. The CDR3, as DNA: TGTGCCTGGAGTGTATTCCGTCTGGGCCACTCGAACACTGAAGCTTTCTTT. The chain employs TRBV30 and TRBJ1-1; D ambiguous. Germline CDR1 GTSNPN, CDR2 SVGIG (reference sequence). V was shortened by 0 bases and J by 1 base, with 18 bases between the two germline ends. CDR3 length: 17 residues.

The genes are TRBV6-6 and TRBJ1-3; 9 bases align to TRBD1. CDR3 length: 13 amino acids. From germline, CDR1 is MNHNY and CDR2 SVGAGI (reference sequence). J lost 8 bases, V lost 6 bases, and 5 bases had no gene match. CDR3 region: CASSRDRVDTIYF. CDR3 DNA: TGTGCCAGCAGCCGGGACAGGGTAGACACCATATATTTT.